This T cell receptor (beta chain) came from a study of T cells expressing NK-cell markers. Study at large: The sequencing cohort of eight donors included seven HCMV-seropositive individuals and one seronegative individual. Study findings and constraints: Several donors' CD3+CD56-NKG2C+ cells were dominated by the same clonotypes.

Details on this clonotype: No antigen is known for it.

TCRdb re-called the 5' RACE reads; every CDR3 protein appears as one record, without DNA. The sample table includes some 410,000 distinct CDR3 sequences. The sequencing input was blood T cells: a sorted CD56 or NKG2C T cell subset, CD4+ or CD8+ T cells, or bulk PBMC T cells (not recorded which). The sequence came from a woman aged 18-69 years in good health.

The CDR3 protein is CASSEGQVNEQFF. The chain combines TRBV2 with TRBJ2-1; the D gene TCRdb calls, TRBD1, cannot be checked with no DNA. CDR3 length: 13 residues. In germline, CDR1 is SNHLY, CDR2 FYNNEI.